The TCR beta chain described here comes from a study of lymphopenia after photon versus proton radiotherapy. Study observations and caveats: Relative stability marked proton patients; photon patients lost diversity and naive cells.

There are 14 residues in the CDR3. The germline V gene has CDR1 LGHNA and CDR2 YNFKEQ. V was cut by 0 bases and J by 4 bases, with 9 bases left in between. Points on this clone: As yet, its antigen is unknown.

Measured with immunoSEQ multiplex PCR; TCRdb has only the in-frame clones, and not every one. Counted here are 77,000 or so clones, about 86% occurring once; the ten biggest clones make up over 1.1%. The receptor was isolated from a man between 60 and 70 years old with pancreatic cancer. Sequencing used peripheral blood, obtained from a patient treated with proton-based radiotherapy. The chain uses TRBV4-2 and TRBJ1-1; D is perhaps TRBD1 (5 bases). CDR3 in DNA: TGTGCCAGCAGCCAAGATTGGGGCCCCACTGAAGCTTTCTTT. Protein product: CASSQDWGPTEAFF.